The entry that follows covers one T cell receptor beta chain sequence. Its antigen is undetermined. Given a much more abundant clone one base away, this may be a read error. The sample belongs to a study of T cells in Graves' hyperthyroidism and ophthalmopathy. Findings and limits, study-wide: A model using 13 V-J features told ophthalmopathy apart from stable hyperthyroidism. Most expanded thyroid clonotypes above 0.001 recurred in blood.

Researchers took RNA transcripts and amplified the TCR beta CDR3 regions from them. HTBI primers were used for first-round RT-PCR of the TCR CDR3. TCRdb re-analysed the multiplex PCR reads in MiXCR, keeping a single row per CDR3 protein. This table holds hundreds of thousands of distinct CDR3 sequences, just under 45% found once. Any patient presenting with uncontrolled infection, other autoimmune disease, pregnancy or lactation was left out. The diagnoses drew upon clinical symptoms, serum thyroxine and TRAb, thyroid ultrasound and orbital computed tomography. The sequence came from an adult man with Graves' disease, either hyperthyroidism or ophthalmopathy (not recorded which). The sample was peripheral blood or thyroid tissue (not recorded which).

This chain's CDR3 is CASSRTGAERPQHF. The CDR3 DNA follows: TGTGCCAGCAGTAGGACGGGAGCAGAGCGGCCCCAGCATTTT. The genes are TRBV2 and TRBJ1-5; D gene ambiguous. Germline CDR1 SNHLY, CDR2 FYNNEI. The V end lost 5 bases, the J end lost 9 bases, and 17 bases lay between the germline ends. This CDR3 is built from 14 residues.